This T cell receptor (beta chain) was captured by sequencing in a study of cytomegalovirus exposure and HLA in healthy donors. Regarding the study as a whole: Cytomegalovirus status was reportedly diagnosed by the classifier with high specificity and sensitivity.

Vbeta (60) and Jbeta (13) primers were used in the PCR. Authors' analysis steps: An analysis performed later counted around 86 million unique TCR beta chains (roughly 10 million of them shared). Here immunoSEQ multiplex PCR was the method, and the copy in TCRdb shows in-frame clones only, minus some. That table furnishes V, J and clone size, whereas the DNA furnished D and trimming. The sample consists of tens of thousands of clones, 65% of them appearing once. For this clone: Its antigen is unknown.

V gave up 4 bases and J gave up 5 bases; unmatched junction bases: 3. Germline CDR1 is SGHRS and CDR2 is YFSETQ. The CDR3 has 13 residues. The clonotype comes from a woman aged 45 to 65 in good health and CMV-seropositive. The gene calls are TRBV5-1 and TRBJ1-2; 9 positions agree with TRBD1. Sequenced input: PBMCs. The CDR3: CASSRDREYGYTF. The CDR3 nucleotides are TGCGCCAGCAGCCGGGACAGGGAATATGGCTACACCTTC.